These 20 T cell receptor beta chains came from one sample sequenced in a study of blood T cell repertoires in COVID-19. Clones were sequenced by immunoSEQ multiplex PCR, and TCRdb holds only the in-frame ones, with some missing. The sample has 50,000 to 55,000 clones; about 84% are singletons. Material for sequencing was peripheral blood. The source is a woman older than 75 with acute or convalescent COVID-19.

The chain couples TRBV30 to TRBJ1-6; a weak D match, TRBD1 (5 bases). The CDR3 covers 14 residues. Germline V gene sequence: CDR1 GTSNPN, CDR2 SVGIG (reference sequence). Deletions cut 5 bases from V and 7 bases from J, with 15 bases between. The CDR3 DNA reads as TGTGCCTGGGAGTTTTGGGGGGGAAATTCACCCCTCCACTTT. The encoded protein is CAWEFWGGNSPLHF.

This chain connects TRBV14 to TRBJ1-6; TRBD1 matches 7 bases. This CDR3 spans 14 amino acids. J was trimmed by 7 bases and V by 4 bases; bases with no gene match: 4. Germline CDR1 reads SGHDN; CDR2 reads FVKESK. The CDR3 nucleotides read TGTGCCAGCAGCCCGACAGGGATGAATTCACCCCTCCACTTT. It encodes CASSPTGMNSPLHF.

The V gene is TRBV27, the J gene TRBJ1-6; D is unclear. Trimming cost V 5 bases and J 9 bases, with 8 bases left between them. CDR1 and CDR2 (germline): MNHEY, SMNVEV (reference sequence). The CDR3 consists of 12 residues. This CDR3 is CASSDRGSPLHF. CDR3 DNA sequence: TGTGCCAGCAGTGATCGAGGTTCACCCCTCCACTTT.

In regard to this clone: A read error may produce the germline difference seen at one junction end. The rearrangement uses TRBV7-7 and TRBJ1-1; D is unresolved. The CDR3 is 13 residues long. Per the germline V gene, CDR1 is SSHAT and CDR2 is FNYEAQ (reference sequence). CDR3 DNA sequence: TGTGCTAGCAGCTCCCAGGAGAACACTGAAGCTTTCTTT. Its protein product is CASSSQENTEAFF.

The rearrangement links TRBV6-1 to TRBJ1-6; no clear D gene. The CDR3 has 15 amino acids. V gave up 1 base and J gave up 7 bases, with 11 bases separating them. Germline lookup yields CDR1 MNHNS and CDR2 SASEGT. This CDR3 reads CASSEGSSRNSPLHF. CDR3 sequence (DNA): TGTGCCAGCAGTGAAGGCTCCTCTCGGAATTCACCCCTCCACTTT.

This rearrangement joins TRBV3-1 (or the pseudogene TRBV3-2) to TRBJ1-2; 7 bases line up with TRBD1. This CDR3 has 14 residues. The J segment lost 8 bases and the V segment lost 6 bases, leaving 12 bases of the junction unmatched. Per the germline V gene, CDR1 is LGHDT and CDR2 is YNNKEL (reference sequence). The CDR3 DNA reads as TGTGCCAGCAGATACACAGGGGCCCCCGACGGCTACACCTTC. Its translation: CASRYTGAPDGYTF.

The chain carries TRBV2 and TRBJ2-7; D possibly corresponds to TRBD1 (6 bases). The germline V and J ends were trimmed by 10 bases and 0 bases, with 16 bases remaining between them. This CDR3 contains 14 residues. From germline, CDR1 is SNHLY and CDR2 FYNNEI. The CDR3 nucleotides read TGTGCCAACCAAACCGGGACACTCTCCTACGAGCAGTACGTC. This translates into CANQTGTLSYEQYV.

This sequence joins TRBV19 and TRBJ1-2; D might be TRBD1 (5 bases). Trimming pared 5 bases from V and 1 base from J, leaving 11 bases between. CDR3 length equals 14 residues. CDR1 and CDR2 from the germline V gene are LNHDA and SQIVND (reference sequence). In DNA form, the CDR3 reads TGTGCCAGTAGTCGGAGACAGAATAACTATGGCTACACCTTC. Translated, it gives CASSRRQNNYGYTF.

V gene TRBV18 combines with J gene TRBJ1-4; 9 nucleotides match TRBD1. CDR1 and CDR2 (germline): KGHSH, LQKENI. The CDR3 is 15 amino acids. V trimming: 6 bases; J trimming: 6 bases; junction bases outside the gene matches: 8. In nucleotides, the CDR3 is TGTGCCAGCTCGGCCGGGACAGGGATAGATGAAAAACTGTTTTTT. It is translated as CASSAGTGIDEKLFF. The full variable domain, completed using reference TRBV18 and TRBJ1-4, is NAGVMQNPRHLVRRRGQEARLRCSPMKGHSHVYWYRQLPEEGLKFMVYLQKENIIDESGMPKERFSAEFPKEGPSILRIQQVVRGDSAAYFCASSAGTGIDEKLFFGSGTQLSVL.

The genes are TRBV9 and TRBJ1-5, with D perhaps TRBD1 (5 bases). This CDR3 region has 15 residues. Trimming pared 4 bases from V and 3 bases from J, leaving 14 bases between. Germline V CDR1 and CDR2: SGDLS, YYNGEE. CDR3 sequence reads: CASSPRQRINQPQHF. The CDR3 nucleotides read TGTGCCAGCAGCCCCAGACAGAGAATCAATCAGCCCCAGCATTTT.

The chain is built from TRBV10-3 and TRBJ2-7; 7 bases align to TRBD2. This CDR3 has 11 residues. The V gene's germline CDR1 is ENHRY and CDR2 SYGVKD. The CDR3 here is CAISDNGGSIV. The DNA of the CDR3 is TGTGCCATCAGTGATAATGGCGGGAGTATTGTC.

This rearrangement joins TRBV11-2 to TRBJ2-2, with 7 nucleotides matching TRBD1. The CDR3 covers 18 residues. CDR1 SGHAT and CDR2 FQNNGV come from the germline V gene. V lost 5 bases to trimming and J lost 0 bases; unmatched junction nucleotides: 12. CDR3 in amino acids: CASSRDHWTGANTGELFF. As DNA, the CDR3 is TGTGCCAGCAGCCGTGATCATTGGACAGGAGCGAACACCGGGGAGCTGTTTTTT.

The V gene is TRBV2, the J gene TRBJ2-5, with TRBD1 matching over 7 bases. Germline V CDR1 and CDR2: SNHLY, FYNNEI. The CDR3 loop spans 14 amino acids. V was clipped by 5 bases and J by 2 bases; unmatched bases: 5. CDR3 region: CASSLDRAQETQYF. The CDR3 region has the DNA TGTGCCAGCAGTCTTGACAGGGCTCAAGAGACCCAGTACTTC.

This clone was found once. The chain has TRBV4-1 and TRBJ2-3; TRBD2 is a possible D gene (5 bases). Trimming left V 5 bases short and J 0 bases short, with 15 bases between. In germline, CDR1 is MGHRA, CDR2 YSYEKL. The CDR3 extends over 16 amino acids. The CDR3 sequence is CASSSRVAPSTDTQYF. CDR3 nucleotides: TGCGCCAGCAGCTCACGAGTAGCGCCTAGCACAGATACGCAGTATTTT.

This clone showed up just a few times. The chain combines TRBV3-1 (or the pseudogene TRBV3-2) with TRBJ1-5; a weak D match, TRBD1 (5 bases). Trimming left V 1 base short and J 3 bases short, with 10 bases between. The germline V gene has CDR1 LGHDT and CDR2 YNNKEL (reference sequence). The CDR3 covers 15 residues. The CDR3 sequence: CASSQGQQPNQPQHF. In nucleotides, the CDR3 is TGTGCCAGCAGCCAAGGACAGCAACCCAATCAGCCCCAGCATTTT.

The V gene is TRBV12-5, the J gene TRBJ2-7; tentatively, D is TRBD1 (6 bases). V lost 4 bases, J lost 1 base, and 20 bases lay in between. The CDR3 contains 17 residues. Germline V lookup: CDR1 LGHNT, CDR2 FRNRAP. CDR3 nucleotide sequence: TGTGCTAGTGGTTACTCGAGGGCAGGGGCAAGGTCCTACGAGCAGTACTTC. Amino acid sequence: CASGYSRAGARSYEQYF.

The rearrangement joins TRBV28 to TRBJ1-1; TRBD1 is a possible D gene (5 bases). Germline V gene data show CDR1 as MDHEN and CDR2 as SYDVKM. Trimming took 8 bases from V and 10 from J, leaving 14 bases between them. The CDR3 totals 11 residues. CDR3 protein: CASGLTDLAFF. In DNA, the CDR3 is TGTGCCAGCGGTCTGACAGACTTAGCTTTCTTT.

The chain joins TRBV7-9 to TRBJ1-2; D gene uncertain. Per germline, CDR1 SEHNR and CDR2 FQNEAQ (reference sequence). This CDR3 is 18 amino acids long. The V end was cut by 1 base, the J end by 0 bases, with 18 bases between. CDR3 protein: CASSLDSWQMSANYGYTF. The CDR3 DNA follows: TGTGCCAGCAGCTTAGATTCTTGGCAGATGAGCGCTAACTATGGCTACACCTTC.

J is TRBJ1-5 and V is TRBV18, with a tentative D call TRBD1 (6 bases). There are 14 residues in the CDR3. V was cut by 4 bases and J by 7 bases, with 14 bases left in between. Germline CDR1 KGHSH, CDR2 LQKENI. CDR3 sequence reads: CASSLSQGRQPQHF. In nucleotides, the CDR3 is TGTGCCAGCTCACTATCACAGGGTCGACAGCCCCAGCATTTT.

This clone was counted between two and nine times. This chain uses TRBV7-3 with TRBJ2-5, with 15 positions matching TRBD2. Germline V gene sequence: CDR1 SGHTA, CDR2 FQGTGA. The CDR3 runs to 18 residues. V shed 2 bases and J 2 bases; nucleotides not matched to a gene: 6. This CDR3 reads CASSLSGLAGGIQETQYF. CDR3 coding DNA: TGTGCCAGCAGCTTATCCGGACTAGCGGGAGGGATACAAGAGACCCAGTACTTC. Supplemented by reference TRBV7-3 and TRBJ2-5, the full variable domain reads GAGVSQTPSNKVTEKGKYVELRCDPISGHTALYWYRQSLGQGPEFLIYFQGTGAADDSGLPNDRFFAVRPEGSVSTLKIQRTERGDSAVYLCASSLSGLAGGIQETQYFGPGTRLLVL.